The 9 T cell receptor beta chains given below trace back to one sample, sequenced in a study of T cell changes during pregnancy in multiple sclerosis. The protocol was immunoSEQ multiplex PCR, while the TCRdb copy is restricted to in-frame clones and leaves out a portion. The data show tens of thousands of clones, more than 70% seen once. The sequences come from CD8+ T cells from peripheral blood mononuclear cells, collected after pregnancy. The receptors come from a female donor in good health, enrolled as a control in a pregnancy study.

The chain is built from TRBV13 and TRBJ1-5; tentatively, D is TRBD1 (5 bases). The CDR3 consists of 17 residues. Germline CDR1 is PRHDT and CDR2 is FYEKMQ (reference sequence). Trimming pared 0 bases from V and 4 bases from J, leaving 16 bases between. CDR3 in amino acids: CASSLGGGAVPNQPQHF. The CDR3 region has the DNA TGTGCCAGCAGCTTAGGAGGCGGGGCAGTTCCGAATCAGCCCCAGCATTTT.

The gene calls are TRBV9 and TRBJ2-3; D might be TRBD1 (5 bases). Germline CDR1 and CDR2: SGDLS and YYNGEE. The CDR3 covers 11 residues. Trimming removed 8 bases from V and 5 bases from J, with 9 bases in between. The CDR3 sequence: CASGAVDTQYF. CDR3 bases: TGTGCCAGTGGGGCCGTAGATACGCAGTATTTT. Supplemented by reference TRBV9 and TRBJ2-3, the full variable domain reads DSGVTQTPKHLITATGQRVTLRCSPRSGDLSVYWYQQSLDQGLQFLIQYYNGEERAKGNILERFSAQQFPDLHSELNLSSLELGDSALYFCASGAVDTQYFGPGTRLTVL.

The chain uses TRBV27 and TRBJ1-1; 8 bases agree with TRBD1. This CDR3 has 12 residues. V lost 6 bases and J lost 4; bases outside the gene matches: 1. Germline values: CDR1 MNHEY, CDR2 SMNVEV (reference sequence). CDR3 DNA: TGTGCCAGCAGAGACAGGGGCACTGAAGCTTTCTTT. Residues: CASRDRGTEAFF.

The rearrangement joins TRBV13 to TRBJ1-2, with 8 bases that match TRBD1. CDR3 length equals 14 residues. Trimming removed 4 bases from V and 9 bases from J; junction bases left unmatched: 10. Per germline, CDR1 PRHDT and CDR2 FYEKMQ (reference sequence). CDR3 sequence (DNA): TGTGCCAGCAGCTCCCGGACAGGGAATAGGAGCTACACCTTC. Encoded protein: CASSSRTGNRSYTF.

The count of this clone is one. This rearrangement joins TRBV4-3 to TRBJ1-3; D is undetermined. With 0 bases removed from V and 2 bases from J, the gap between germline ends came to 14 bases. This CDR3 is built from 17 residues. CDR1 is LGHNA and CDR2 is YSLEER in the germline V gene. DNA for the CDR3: TGCGCCAGCAGCCAAGAGACGGGAGGAGAAACTGGAAACACCATATATTTT. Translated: CASSQETGGETGNTIYF.

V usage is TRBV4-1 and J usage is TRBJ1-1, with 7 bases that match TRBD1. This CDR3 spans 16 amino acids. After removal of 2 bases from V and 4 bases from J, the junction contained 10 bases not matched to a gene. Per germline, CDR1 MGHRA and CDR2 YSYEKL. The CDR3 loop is CASSQHDPTGSTEAFF. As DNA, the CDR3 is TGCGCCAGCAGCCAACATGACCCGACAGGGAGCACTGAAGCTTTCTTT.

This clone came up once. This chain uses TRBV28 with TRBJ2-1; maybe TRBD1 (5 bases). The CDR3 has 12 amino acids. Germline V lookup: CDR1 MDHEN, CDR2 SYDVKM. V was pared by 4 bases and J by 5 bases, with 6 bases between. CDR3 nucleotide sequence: TGTGCCAGCAGTTGGGGCAACAATGAGCAGTTCTTC. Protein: CASSWGNNEQFF.

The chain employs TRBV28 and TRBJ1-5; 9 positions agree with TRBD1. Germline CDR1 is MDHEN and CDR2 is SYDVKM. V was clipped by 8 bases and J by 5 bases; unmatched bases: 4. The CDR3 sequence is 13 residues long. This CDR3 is CASLRTGDQPQHF. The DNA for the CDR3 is TGTGCCAGCCTGAGGACAGGGGATCAGCCCCAGCATTTT.

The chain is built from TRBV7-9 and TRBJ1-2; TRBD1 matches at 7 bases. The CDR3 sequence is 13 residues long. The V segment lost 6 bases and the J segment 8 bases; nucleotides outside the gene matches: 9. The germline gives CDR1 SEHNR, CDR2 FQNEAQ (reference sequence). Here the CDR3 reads CASSHGQVEGYTF. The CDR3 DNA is TGTGCCAGCAGTCACGGACAGGTGGAAGGCTACACCTTC.